Reported below is one T cell receptor beta chain. What it recognizes is unknown. The data were taken from a study of T-cell reconstitution after alpha-beta-depleted transplantation in children. Study-level results: Counts and diversity of T cells one year after transplant came mostly from newly produced T cells. The origin of alpha-beta T cells about two months after transplant was reportedly several hundred expanded graft clones. Some patients owed their high day-60 TCRbeta diversity to surviving recipient T cells and thymic progenitors.

Preparing the TCRbeta library involved the use of unique molecular identifiers. TCRdb ran MiXCR on the PCR reads and lists one entry per CDR3 protein. The profile shows approximately 400,000 distinct CDR3 sequences, around 15% of them singletons. The CDR3 extends over 15 amino acids. Trimming shortened V by 3 bases and J by 1 base, and 7 bases separated the two germline ends. The germline CDR1 and CDR2 sequences are SNHLY and FYNNEI. The source material was PBMCs, mostly from graft donor cells, sampled 360 days after TCRalphabeta/CD19-depleted stem cell transplant. The source is a boy under two years old who had a stem cell transplant for Wiskott-Aldrich syndrome, so the T cells may come from the graft donor. The chain has TRBV2 and TRBJ2-6; weak D call: TRBD1 (5 bases). CDR3 in DNA: TGTGCCAGCAGTGATCAGGGTTCTGGGGCCAACGTCCTGACTTTC. It yields the protein CASSDQGSGANVLTF.